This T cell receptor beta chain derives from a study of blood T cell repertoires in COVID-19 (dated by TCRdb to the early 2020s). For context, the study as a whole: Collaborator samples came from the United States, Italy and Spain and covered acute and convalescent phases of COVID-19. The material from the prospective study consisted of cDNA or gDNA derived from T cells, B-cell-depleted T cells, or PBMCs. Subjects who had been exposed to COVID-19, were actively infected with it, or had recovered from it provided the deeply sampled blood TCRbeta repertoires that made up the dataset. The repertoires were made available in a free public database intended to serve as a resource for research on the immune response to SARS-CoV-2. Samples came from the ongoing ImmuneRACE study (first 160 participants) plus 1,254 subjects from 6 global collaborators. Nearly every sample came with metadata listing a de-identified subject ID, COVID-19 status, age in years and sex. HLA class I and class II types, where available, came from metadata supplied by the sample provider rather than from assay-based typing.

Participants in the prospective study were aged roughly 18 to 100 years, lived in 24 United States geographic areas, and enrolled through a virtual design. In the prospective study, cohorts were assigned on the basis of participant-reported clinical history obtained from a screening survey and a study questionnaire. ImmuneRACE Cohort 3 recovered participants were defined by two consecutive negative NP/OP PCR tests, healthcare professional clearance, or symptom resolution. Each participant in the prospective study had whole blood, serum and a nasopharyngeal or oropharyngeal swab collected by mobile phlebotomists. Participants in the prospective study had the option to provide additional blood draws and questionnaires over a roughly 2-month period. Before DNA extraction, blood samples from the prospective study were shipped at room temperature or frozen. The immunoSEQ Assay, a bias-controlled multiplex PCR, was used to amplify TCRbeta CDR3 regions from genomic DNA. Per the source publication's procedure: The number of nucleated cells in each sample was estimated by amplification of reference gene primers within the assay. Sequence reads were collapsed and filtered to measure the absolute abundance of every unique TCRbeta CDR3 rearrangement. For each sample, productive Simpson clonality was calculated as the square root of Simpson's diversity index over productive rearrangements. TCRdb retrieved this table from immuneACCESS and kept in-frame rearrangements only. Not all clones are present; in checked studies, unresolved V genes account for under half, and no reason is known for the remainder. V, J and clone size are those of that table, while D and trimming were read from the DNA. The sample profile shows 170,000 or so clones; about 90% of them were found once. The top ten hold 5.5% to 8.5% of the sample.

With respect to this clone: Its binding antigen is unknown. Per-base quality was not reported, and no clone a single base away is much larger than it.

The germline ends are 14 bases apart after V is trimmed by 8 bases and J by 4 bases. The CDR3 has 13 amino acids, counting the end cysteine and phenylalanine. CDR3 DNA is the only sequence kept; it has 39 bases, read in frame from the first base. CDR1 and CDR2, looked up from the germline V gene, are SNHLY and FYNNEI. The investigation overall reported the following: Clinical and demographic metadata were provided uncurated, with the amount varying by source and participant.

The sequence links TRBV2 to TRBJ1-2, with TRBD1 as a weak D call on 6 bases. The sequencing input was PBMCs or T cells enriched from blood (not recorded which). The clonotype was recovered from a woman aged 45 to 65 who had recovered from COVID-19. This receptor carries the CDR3 CASGGGFGYGYTF. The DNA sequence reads TGTGCCAGCGGGGGGGGCTTCGGCTATGGCTACACCTTC. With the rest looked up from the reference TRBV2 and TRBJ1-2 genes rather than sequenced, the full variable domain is EPEVTQTPSHQVTQMGQEVILRCVPISNHLYFYWYRQILGQKVEFLVSFYNNEISEKSEIFDDQFSVERPDGSNFTLKIRSTKLEDSAMYFCASGGGFGYGYTFGSGTRLTVV.